The 21 T cell receptor beta chains presented below share a single source sample, sequenced in a study of T-cell memory formation after mild COVID-19. MiXCR, run by TCRdb on the 5' RACE reads, gives a single entry per CDR3 protein. Counted here are around 300,000 distinct CDR3 sequences, roughly 19% occurring once; the ten biggest clones make up roughly 20%. The sample comprised PBMCs or a T cell subset sorted from them (not recorded which). These receptors were obtained from a man between 18 and 29 years old who had mild COVID-19 (a few samples of this study predate the infection). Cell type and time point are not known.

The chain links TRBV29-1 to TRBJ1-5; 10 nucleotides line up with TRBD1. The CDR3 length is 14 residues. Germline CDR1 is SQVTM and CDR2 is ANQGSEA. V lost 4 bases and J lost 4; bases outside the gene matches: 4. The CDR3 reads CSVAGTGENQPQHF. The CDR3, as DNA: TGCAGCGTTGCGGGGACAGGGGAAAATCAGCCCCAGCATTTT.

The chain recombines TRBV3-1 with TRBJ2-7; 10 bases agree with TRBD1. This CDR3 has 15 amino acids. Germline CDR1 LGHDT, CDR2 YNNKEL (reference sequence). The J segment lost 6 bases and the V segment lost 5 bases, leaving 10 bases of the junction unmatched. This CDR3 is CASSSGWTGGFEQYF. CDR3 in DNA: TGTGCCAGCAGCTCCGGCTGGACAGGGGGTTTCGAGCAGTACTTC.

This clonotype has more than one count but fewer than ten. The chain is built from TRBV6-5 and TRBJ1-4, with D possibly matching TRBD1 (6 bases). The CDR3 contains 17 residues. Germline loops: CDR1 MNHEY, CDR2 SVGAGI. Trimming cost V 0 bases and J 0 bases, with 11 bases left between them. CDR3 sequence (DNA): TGTGCCAGCAGTTACTCGATGGGACAAGCAACTAATGAAAAACTGTTTTTT. Protein sequence: CASSYSMGQATNEKLFF.

CDR3 sequence (DNA): TGCAGTGCTAGAGATTTTGAGGGATTGAACACTGAAGCTTTCTTT. Its protein product is CSARDFEGLNTEAFF. The gene calls are TRBV20-1 and TRBJ1-1; D unresolved. The V gene lost 0 bases and the J gene lost 0 bases, with 11 bases spanning the gap. This CDR3 is 15 amino acids long. Germline CDR1 and CDR2: DFQATT and SNEGSKA (reference sequence).

The chain couples TRBV19 to TRBJ2-3; 12 bases align to TRBD2. The germline CDR1 and CDR2 sequences are LNHDA and SQIVND (reference sequence). Losses at the gene ends were 5 bases for V and 2 bases for J; bases not matched to a gene: 5. CDR3 length: 16 residues. As DNA, the CDR3 is TGTGCCAGTAGTCCAAGACTAGCGGGGGACACAGATACGCAGTATTTT. This gives the protein CASSPRLAGDTDTQYF.

This clonotype occurred a few times. The chain combines TRBV10-3 with TRBJ2-7; D gene uncertain. V lost 8 bases, J lost 7 bases, and 18 bases lay in between. The CDR3 is 13 residues long. In germline, CDR1 is ENHRY, CDR2 SYGVKD. Here the CDR3 DNA reads TGTGCCATCCGCCCCGCGACGGGTGGGGAGCAGTACGTC. It is translated as CAIRPATGGEQYV.

V usage is TRBV5-6 and J usage is TRBJ2-1; either TRBD1 or TRBD2 may fit D (5 bases each). There are 16 residues in the CDR3. Trimming shortened V by 0 bases and J by 0 bases, and 10 bases separated the two germline ends. The germline V gene encodes CDR1 SGHDT and CDR2 YYEEEE. CDR3 nucleotides: TGTGCCAGCAGCTTGGAGAGGGGTGTCTCCTACAATGAGCAGTTCTTC. This translates into CASSLERGVSYNEQFF.

At least ten counts were recorded for this clonotype. V and J are TRBV7-2 and TRBJ2-1; 8 bases fit TRBD2. V lost 3 bases and J lost 4; bases outside the gene matches: 5. The CDR3 runs to 15 residues. The germline V gene encodes CDR1 SGHTA and CDR2 FQGNSA. The CDR3 nucleotides are TGTGCCAGCAGCTTGGGAGCGGGGGTGTACAATGAGCAGTTCTTC. Its protein is CASSLGAGVYNEQFF.

This clonotype was counted once. This may be a read error, as it is one base from a much larger clone. V gene TRBV12-3 or TRBV12-4 combines with J gene TRBJ2-7, with 7 bases aligning to TRBD2. This CDR3 region has 14 residues. After removal of 6 bases from V and 4 bases from J, the junction contained 9 bases not matched to a gene. The CDR3 nucleotides are TGTGCCAGCAGATTTTCTAGCGGCCATTACGAGCAGTACTTC. Translation: CASRFSSGHYEQYF.

The chain uses TRBV20-1 and TRBJ2-3; TRBD1 aligns across 7 bases. V trimming: 4 bases; J trimming: 5 bases; junction bases outside the gene matches: 3. The CDR3 spans 12 residues. Germline V gene sequence: CDR1 DFQATT, CDR2 SNEGSKA (reference sequence). The CDR3 coding sequence is TGCAGTGCTAATACAGGGGAAGATACGCAGTATTTT. Translation: CSANTGEDTQYF.

V gene TRBV2 combines with J gene TRBJ2-3; TRBD1 is a possible D gene (5 bases). Trimming shortened V by 6 bases and J by 4 bases, and 17 bases separated the two germline ends. Germline assignment: CDR1 SNHLY and CDR2 FYNNEI. CDR3 length: 15 residues. The CDR3 is CASRSLGVGPDTQYF. The CDR3 DNA reads as TGTGCCAGCAGATCCTTAGGGGTTGGACCAGATACGCAGTATTTT.

There are a few counts of this clonotype. This chain links TRBV5-4 with TRBJ2-5; TRBD1 or TRBD2 may be the D gene (6 bases each). The CDR3 runs to 14 residues. From germline, CDR1 is SGHNT and CDR2 YYREEE (reference sequence). V was shortened by 1 base and J by 5 bases, with 12 bases between the two germline ends. The CDR3 region has the DNA TGTGCCAGCAGCTTGCCCGGGGGCGGGGAGACCCAGTACTTC. As protein: CASSLPGGGETQYF.

A few counts support this clonotype. The junction shows a germline mismatch at one end, possibly a read error. This sequence joins TRBV7-2 and TRBJ1-1; D gene unclear. CDR1 is SGHTA, CDR2 FQGNSA, per germline. This CDR3 is built from 14 residues. Written as DNA, the CDR3 is TGTGCCAGCAGCTTAGGGGGTTTTATAGCTGAAGCTTTTTTT. It codes for CASSLGGFIAEAFF.

V usage is TRBV5-1 and J usage is TRBJ2-2, with D unclear. This CDR3 is built from 10 residues. Between the trimmed V and J ends, which lost 7 bases and 9 bases, there was a span of 7 bases. CDR1 is SGHRS and CDR2 is YFSETQ in the germline V gene. The CDR3: CASGRRELFF. In nucleotides, the CDR3 is TGCGCCAGCGGACGGCGGGAGCTGTTTTTT.

The table lists this clonotype with a few counts. This chain links TRBV5-1 with TRBJ2-3; D gene unclear. CDR1 is SGHRS and CDR2 is YFSETQ in the germline V gene. The CDR3 totals 13 residues. V was shortened by 0 bases and J by 8 bases, with 10 bases between the two germline ends. CDR3 DNA: TGCGCCAGCAGCTTGGTTGGTAGATCTACGCAGTATTTT. Translation: CASSLVGRSTQYF.

This clonotype was recorded a few times. V gene TRBV7-9 combines with J gene TRBJ2-3, with 10 bases lining up with TRBD1. J was trimmed by 7 bases and V by 4 bases; bases with no gene match: 17. Germline values: CDR1 SEHNR, CDR2 FQNEAQ (reference sequence). CDR3 size: 18 residues. The DNA of the CDR3 is TGTGCCAGCAGCTCACTGTCACTGGGGACAGGGGATCTCAATACGCAGTATTTT. This sequence encodes CASSSLSLGTGDLNTQYF. The full variable domain, rest sourced from reference TRBV7-9 and TRBJ2-3, is DTGVSQNPRHKITKRGQNVTFRCDPISEHNRLYWYRQTLGQGPEFLTYFQNEAQLEKSRLLSDRFSAERPKGSFSTLEIQRTEQGDSAMYLCASSSLSLGTGDLNTQYFGPGTRLTVL.

The chain joins TRBV6-5 to TRBJ1-1; perhaps TRBD1 as D (6 bases). The CDR3 has 17 amino acids. With 0 bases removed from V and 1 base from J, the gap between germline ends came to 15 bases. The germline CDR1 and CDR2 sequences are MNHEY and SVGAGI. CDR3 protein: CASSYSWGALENTEAFF. For the CDR3, the DNA is TGTGCCAGCAGTTACTCGTGGGGGGCTCTTGAGAACACTGAAGCTTTCTTT.

Here the CDR3 DNA reads TGTGCCAGCAGCCCCCTCTCCGGGACAGGGGAGGGCTACACCTTC. It encodes CASSPLSGTGEGYTF. The chain has TRBV6-5 and TRBJ1-2; TRBD1 agrees at 10 bases. Germline CDR1 is MNHEY and CDR2 is SVGAGI. The CDR3 has 15 amino acids. Unmatched junction bases numbered 12, after V lost 6 bases and J lost 8 bases.

This clonotype was counted only a few times. The chain is built from TRBV9 and TRBJ2-3; possibly TRBD1 for D (6 bases). V lost 5 bases and J lost 3, with 25 bases in between. CDR1 SGDLS and CDR2 YYNGEE come from the germline V gene. The CDR3 extends over 18 amino acids. CDR3 protein: CASSVTPEQGRTTDTQYF. DNA for the CDR3: TGTGCCAGCAGTGTAACCCCCGAACAGGGAAGAACAACAGATACGCAGTATTTT.

This clonotype is deemed hyperexpanded. The chain couples TRBV7-9 to TRBJ2-7; 8 bases match TRBD2. Germline assignment: CDR1 SEHNR and CDR2 FQNEAQ (reference sequence). This CDR3 is built from 14 residues. Unmatched junction bases numbered 9, after V lost 5 bases and J lost 6 bases. CDR3 region: CASSAPAGVGEQYF. Written as DNA, the CDR3 is TGTGCCAGCAGCGCCCCAGCGGGGGTCGGCGAGCAGTACTTC.

The chain recombines TRBV20-1 with TRBJ2-7; D might be TRBD1 (5 bases). In germline, CDR1 is DFQATT, CDR2 SNEGSKA (reference sequence). This CDR3 contains 16 residues. With 0 bases removed from V and 5 bases from J, the gap between germline ends came to 20 bases. This CDR3 reads CSARDQFRGLSDEQYF. The CDR3, as DNA: TGCAGTGCTAGAGATCAATTTAGGGGATTGTCCGACGAGCAGTACTTC.